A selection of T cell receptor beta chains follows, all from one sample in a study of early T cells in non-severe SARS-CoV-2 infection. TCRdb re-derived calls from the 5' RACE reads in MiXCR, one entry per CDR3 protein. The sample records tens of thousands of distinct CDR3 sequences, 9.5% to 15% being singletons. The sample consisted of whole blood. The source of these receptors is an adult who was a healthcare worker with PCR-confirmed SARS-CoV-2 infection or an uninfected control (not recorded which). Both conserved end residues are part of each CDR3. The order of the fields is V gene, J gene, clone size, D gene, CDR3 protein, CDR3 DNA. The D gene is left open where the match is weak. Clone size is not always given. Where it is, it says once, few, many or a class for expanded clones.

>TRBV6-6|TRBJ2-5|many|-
CASTPGVGWQETQYF
TGTGCCAGCACCCCGGGGGTGGGGTGGCAAGAGACCCAGTACTTC
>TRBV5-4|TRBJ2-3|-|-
CASSLGGSRGTDTQYF
TGTGCCAGCAGCTTGGGAGGCTCTAGGGGCACAGATACGCAGTATTTT
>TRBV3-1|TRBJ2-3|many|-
CASSSTASTDTQYF
TGTGCCAGCAGTAGCACGGCTAGCACAGATACGCAGTATTTT
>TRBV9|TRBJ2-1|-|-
CASSSPGDATHEQFF
TGTGCCAGCAGCTCACCGGGGGACGCCACTCACGAGCAGTTCTTC
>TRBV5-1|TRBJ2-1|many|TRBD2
CASSTLSGRVHEQFF
TGCGCCAGCAGCACCCTTAGCGGGAGGGTCCATGAGCAGTTCTTC
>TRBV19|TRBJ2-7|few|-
CASKGTPYEQYF
TGTGCCAGTAAGGGCACCCCCTACGAGCAGTACTTC
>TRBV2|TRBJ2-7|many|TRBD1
CASREQGAAYEQYF
TGTGCCAGCAGGGAACAGGGGGCGGCCTACGAGCAGTACTTC
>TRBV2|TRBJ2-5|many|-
CASIRPRYEGETQYF
TGTGCCAGCATCCGGCCCCGGTACGAGGGGGAGACCCAGTACTTC
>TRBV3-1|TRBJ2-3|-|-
CASRAQISTDTQYF
TGTGCCAGCAGAGCCCAAATTAGCACAGATACGCAGTATTTT
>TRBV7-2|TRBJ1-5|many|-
CASSPTRGVQPQHF
TGTGCCAGCAGTCCGACCCGGGGAGTCCAGCCCCAGCATTTT
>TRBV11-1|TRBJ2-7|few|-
CASSGNRVEQYF
TGTGCCAGCAGCGGGAATCGGGTAGAGCAGTACTTC
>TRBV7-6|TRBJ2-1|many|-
CASSLAGGEEQFF
TGTGCCAGCAGCTTAGCGGGAGGTGAAGAGCAGTTCTTC
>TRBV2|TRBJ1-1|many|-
CASSDRRAEAFF
TGTGCCAGCAGTGACAGGAGGGCTGAAGCTTTCTTT
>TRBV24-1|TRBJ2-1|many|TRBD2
CATSAASGLSDEQFF
TGTGCCACCAGTGCGGCTAGCGGTCTATCGGATGAGCAGTTCTTC
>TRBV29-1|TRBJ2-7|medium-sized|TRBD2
CSVLSGRAHEQYF
TGCAGCGTCCTCAGCGGGAGGGCCCACGAGCAGTACTTC
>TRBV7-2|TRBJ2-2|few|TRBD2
CASSPPSGRGAGELFF
TGTGCCAGCAGCCCTCCTAGCGGGAGGGGCGCCGGGGAGCTGTTTTTT
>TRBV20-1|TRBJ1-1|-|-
CSARDPRTGRGQNTEAFF
TGCAGTGCTAGAGATCCGAGGACGGGTCGAGGTCAGAACACTGAAGCTTTCTTT
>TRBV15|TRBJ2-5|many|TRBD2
CATSSGLAGDTETQYF
TGTGCCACCAGCAGCGGACTAGCGGGAGATACAGAGACCCAGTACTTC
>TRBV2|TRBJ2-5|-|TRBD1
CASTGQGAHGETQYF
TGTGCCAGCACGGGACAGGGGGCCCATGGGGAGACCCAGTACTTC
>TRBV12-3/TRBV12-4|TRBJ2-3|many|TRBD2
CASRSRTSGRKVTQYF
TGTGCCAGCAGATCCAGGACTAGCGGGAGAAAGGTTACGCAGTATTTT
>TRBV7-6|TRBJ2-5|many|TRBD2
CASSPLSGTRPQETQYF
TGTGCCAGCAGCCCTCTCTCAGGGACTAGACCACAAGAGACCCAGTACTTC
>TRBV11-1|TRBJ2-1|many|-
CASSLGPSRDEQFF
TGTGCCAGCAGCTTGGGACCCTCACGGGATGAGCAGTTCTTC
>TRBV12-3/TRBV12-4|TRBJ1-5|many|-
CASSLDSQPQHF
TGTGCCAGCAGTTTGGATAGTCAGCCCCAGCATTTT